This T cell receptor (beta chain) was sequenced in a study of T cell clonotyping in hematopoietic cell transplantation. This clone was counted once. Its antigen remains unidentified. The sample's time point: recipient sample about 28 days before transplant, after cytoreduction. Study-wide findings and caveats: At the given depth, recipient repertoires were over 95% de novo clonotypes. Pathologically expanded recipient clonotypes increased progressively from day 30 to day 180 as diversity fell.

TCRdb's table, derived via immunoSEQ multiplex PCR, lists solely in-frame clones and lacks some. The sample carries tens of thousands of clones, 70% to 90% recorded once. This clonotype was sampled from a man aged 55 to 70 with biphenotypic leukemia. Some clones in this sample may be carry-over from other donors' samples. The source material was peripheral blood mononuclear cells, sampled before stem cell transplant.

CDR3 residues: CASSPRTGWEKLFF. CDR3 bases: TGTGCCAGCAGTCCCCGGACAGGGTGGGAAAAACTGTTTTTT. J is TRBJ1-4 and V is TRBV28, with TRBD1 identical over 8 bases. V dropped 5 bases and J dropped 8; count of bases not matched to a gene: 7. Germline V gene data show CDR1 as MDHEN and CDR2 as SYDVKM. The CDR3 has 14 residues.